These T cell receptor beta chains were read from a single sample in a study of CD8+ T cells in alopecia areata. TCRdb's copy holds only in-frame clones and misses some; the assay was immunoSEQ multiplex PCR. This sample yields a few hundred thousand clones, of which around three fifths are seen a single time; about 0.88% belongs to the top ten. Sequenced here: CD4+ T cells sorted from blood, sampled around week 53, from a patient treated with tofacitinib. These receptors all come from a human donor with alopecia areata. CDR3s include the opening cysteine and the closing phenylalanine or tryptophan. D genes are given only for firm matches. Clone size is stated in some rows and not others, as once, few, many or a class when expanded.

J gene: TRBJ1-1
V gene: TRBV5-1
clone size: NA
D gene: NA
CDR3 length: 14
CDR3 DNA: TGCGCCAGCAGCTTAAGGGAAATCAACACTGAAGCTTTCTTT
CDR3 protein: CASSLREINTEAFF

J gene: TRBJ2-7
V gene: TRBV29-1
clone size: NA
D gene: NA
CDR3 length: 14
CDR3 DNA: TGCAGCGTAACGGGCGACGGGAGCTCCTACGAGCAGTACTTC
CDR3 protein: CSVTGDGSSYEQYF

J gene: TRBJ2-2
V gene: TRBV29-1
clone size: NA
D gene: NA
CDR3 length: 13
CDR3 DNA: TGCAGCGTGGGGGTTGGCATCACCGGGGAGCTGTTTTTT
CDR3 protein: CSVGVGITGELFF

J gene: TRBJ2-5
V gene: TRBV10-3
clone size: few
D gene: TRBD2
CDR3 length: 15
CDR3 DNA: TGTGCCATCAGTGTAGCGGGATCAATGAAAGAGACCCAGTACTTC
CDR3 protein: CAISVAGSMKETQYF

J gene: TRBJ2-2
V gene: TRBV7-3
clone size: NA
D gene: NA
CDR3 length: 14
CDR3 DNA: TGTGCCAGCAGCAACGACAGAAACACCGGGGAGCTGTTTTTT
CDR3 protein: CASSNDRNTGELFF

J gene: TRBJ2-5
V gene: TRBV18
clone size: NA
D gene: NA
CDR3 length: 15
CDR3 DNA: TGTGCCAGCTCACCACCTGGTGGCGTTCTAGAGACCCAGTACTTC
CDR3 protein: CASSPPGGVLETQYF

J gene: TRBJ2-3
V gene: TRBV5-1
clone size: NA
D gene: TRBD1
CDR3 length: 15
CDR3 DNA: TGCGCCAGCAGCGGACAGGGATTGGGCGCAGATACGCAGTATTTT
CDR3 protein: CASSGQGLGADTQYF

J gene: TRBJ1-6
V gene: TRBV10-2
clone size: few
D gene: NA
CDR3 length: 17
CDR3 DNA: TGCGCCAGCAGTGAGAATTTTGTGTCGGATAATAATTCACCCCTCCACTTT
CDR3 protein: CASSENFVSDNNSPLHF

J gene: TRBJ2-5
V gene: TRBV29-1
clone size: few
D gene: NA
CDR3 length: 13
CDR3 DNA: TGCAGCGTTGAGGGCAGGGGCAAGGAGACCCAGTACTTC
CDR3 protein: CSVEGRGKETQYF

J gene: TRBJ1-2
V gene: TRBV27
clone size: NA
D gene: TRBD1
CDR3 length: 20
CDR3 DNA: TGTGCCAGCAGTTTATACGCGGGGGGCGGGACAGGTAAGAATCCACGCGGCTACACCTTC
CDR3 protein: CASSLYAGGGTGKNPRGYTF